This TCR beta chain was captured by sequencing in a study of T cells after yellow fever vaccination. Study overall: SMART-Seq v4 Ultra Low Input served to prepare low-cell-number fractions. Findings of the study overall: Most primary-vaccination clones recurred post-booster (approximately 95% CD4, just over 85% CD8).

Universal primer sites and UMIs were introduced during 5'RACE template-switching synthesis of TCR cDNA. TCRdb re-analysed the 5' RACE reads in MiXCR, keeping a single row per CDR3 protein. The sample shows about 550,000 distinct CDR3 sequences, less than 20% of them seen only once. Concerning this clonotype: What it binds is unknown.

Germline values: CDR1 SGHAT, CDR2 FQDESV (reference sequence). The CDR3 sequence is 13 residues long. V dropped 5 bases and J dropped 6; count of bases not matched to a gene: 6. The chain combines TRBV11-1 with TRBJ2-7; TRBD2 matches 8 bases. The sample in question was PBMCs, obtained 15 days after the yellow fever booster vaccination. This sequence originates from a man aged 25-45 years who received the YFV17D yellow fever vaccine. CDR3 in DNA: TGTGCCAGCAGCCCCGGACTAGCCCTCGAGCAGTACTTC. Its translation is CASSPGLALEQYF.